These 14 T cell receptor beta chains share one sample of origin, sequenced in a study of OX40 agonist ivuxolimab in advanced cancers. Data came from immunoSEQ multiplex PCR; TCRdb stores just in-frame clones and leaves some out. This table has over 40,000 clones, about 85% appearing once. Source: CD4+ or CD8+ T cells sorted from blood, taken in a trial of the OX40 agonist ivuxolimab. The receptors here all came from an adult with an advanced solid tumor such as melanoma, head and neck, liver or kidney cancer.

This chain connects TRBV18 to TRBJ2-1; TRBD2 is a possible D gene (6 bases). In germline, CDR1 is KGHSH, CDR2 LQKENI. V shed 3 bases and J shed 8 bases, with 17 bases lying between them. CDR3 length: 15 amino acids. The DNA of the CDR3 is TGTGCCAGCTCACCGGAGGCTAGCGACAGATATGAGCAGTTCTTC. Its translation: CASSPEASDRYEQFF.

This clone was counted a single time. The V gene is TRBV6-5, the J gene TRBJ2-1, with TRBD2 identical over 7 bases. This CDR3 spans 16 amino acids. Germline trimming cut 2 bases from V and 2 bases from J; bases unmatched to any gene: 6. The germline gives CDR1 MNHEY, CDR2 SVGAGI. CDR3 DNA sequence: TGTGCCAGCAGTTACGGATTAGCGGGTACCTACAATGAGCAGTTCTTC. It encodes CASSYGLAGTYNEQFF.

The chain employs TRBV6-5 and TRBJ2-7, with 8 bases matching TRBD2. V shed 6 bases, J shed 7 bases, and the junction held 14 bases outside the gene matches. The CDR3 runs to 15 residues. Per the germline V gene, CDR1 is MNHEY and CDR2 is SVGAGI. CDR3 in DNA: TGTGCCAGCAGGCCAAGCGGGAGATCTTCGCGGGAGCAGTACTTC. Protein product: CASRPSGRSSREQYF.

The CDR3, as DNA: TGTGCCAGCAGTTTCACCGCAAGTTACGAGCAGTACTTC. This gives the protein CASSFTASYEQYF. V and J are TRBV7-9 and TRBJ2-7; D is unclear. Germline lookup yields CDR1 SEHNR and CDR2 FQNEAQ (reference sequence). The CDR3 has 13 amino acids. Trimming removed 6 bases from V and 4 bases from J, with 13 bases in between. Full variable domain (rest looked up from reference TRBV7-9 and TRBJ2-7): DTGVSQNPRHKITKRGQNVTFRCDPISEHNRLYWYRQTLGQGPEFLTYFQNEAQLEKSRLLSDRFSAERPKGSFSTLEIQRTEQGDSAMYLCASSFTASYEQYFGPGTRLTVT.

This clone was counted a single time. This sequence joins TRBV7-9 and TRBJ2-1; TRBD1 might be the D (7 bases). CDR3 length equals 13 residues. The V and J ends lost 5 bases and 10 bases respectively, with 15 bases between them. CDR1 is SEHNR, CDR2 FQNEAQ, per germline (reference sequence). The CDR3 region is CASSGGTAGEQFF. The DNA for the CDR3 is TGTGCCAGCAGCGGGGGGACAGCCGGAGAGCAGTTCTTC.

This rearrangement joins TRBV7-9 to TRBJ2-1; possibly TRBD1 for D (5 bases). The CDR3 has 16 residues. The V and J ends lost 0 bases and 2 bases respectively, with 11 bases between them. CDR1 is SEHNR and CDR2 is FQNEAQ in the germline V gene (reference sequence). CDR3 coding DNA: TGTGCCAGCAGCTTAGCCCAGGGCCCCACCTACAATGAGCAGTTCTTC. This gives the protein CASSLAQGPTYNEQFF.

V gene TRBV7-9 combines with J gene TRBJ2-7; D is perhaps TRBD1 or TRBD2 (5 bases each). This CDR3 comprises 16 residues. With 1 base removed from V and 3 bases from J, the gap between germline ends came to 16 bases. Per germline, CDR1 SEHNR and CDR2 FQNEAQ (reference sequence). As DNA, the CDR3 is TGTGCCAGCAGCTTAGACCTTCGAGGGACCCTCTACGAGCAGTACTTC. Translating gives CASSLDLRGTLYEQYF.

The rearrangement links TRBV11-3 to TRBJ2-7; weak D call: TRBD1 (5 bases). The V gene's germline CDR1 is SGHNT and CDR2 YENEEA. The length of the CDR3 is 13 residues. Trimming took off 1 base at V and 3 bases at J, with 7 bases between the two ends. In DNA form, the CDR3 reads TGTGCCAGCAGCTTAGCAGGGTTCTACGAGCAGTACTTC. Translation gives CASSLAGFYEQYF. Complete variable domain (other parts from reference TRBV11-3 and TRBJ2-7): EAGVVQSPRYKIIEKKQPVAFWCNPISGHNTLYWYLQNLGQGPELLIRYENEEAVDDSQLPKDRFSAERLKGVDSTLKIQPAELGDSAVYLCASSLAGFYEQYFGPGTRLTVT.

Comment on this clone: Other DNA sequences within the sample encode an identical CDR3. The chain has TRBV6-5 and TRBJ2-5; D is uncertain. The CDR3 extends over 11 amino acids. Between the trimmed V and J ends, which lost 3 bases and 5 bases, there was a span of 4 bases. CDR1 MNHEY and CDR2 SVGAGI come from the germline V gene. In DNA form, the CDR3 reads TGTGCCAGCAGTTATTTCGAGACCCAGTACTTC. It codes for CASSYFETQYF.

The chain joins TRBV7-2 to TRBJ2-1, with D possibly being TRBD2 (5 bases). Per germline, CDR1 SGHTA and CDR2 FQGNSA. The CDR3 contains 18 residues. Trimming removed 1 base from V and 0 bases from J, with 16 bases in between. The CDR3 region is CASSLVRELKSSYNEQFF. The CDR3 DNA follows: TGTGCCAGCAGCTTAGTCCGGGAACTAAAGAGCTCCTACAATGAGCAGTTCTTC.

This chain connects TRBV12-2 to TRBJ2-5. TRBV12-2 constitutes a pseudogene. This CDR3 contains 12 residues. The CDR3 DNA is TGTGCAAGTCGGGTTCTGGGAGAGACCCAGTACTTC. Its translation is CASRVLGETQYF.

The rearrangement links TRBV5-8 to TRBJ2-1; D is perhaps TRBD1 (6 bases). Germline V CDR1 and CDR2: SGHTS, YDEGEE. V gave up 4 bases and J gave up 3 bases, with 11 bases separating them. The CDR3 runs 14 residues. CDR3 residues: CASSLDSIYNEQFF. The CDR3 nucleotides are TGTGCCAGCAGCCTGGACAGCATCTACAATGAGCAGTTCTTC.

The chain carries TRBV15 and TRBJ2-2; 9 bases align to TRBD1. Trimming cost V 5 bases and J 13 bases; bases outside gene matches: 14. CDR3 length: 15 residues. In germline, CDR1 is LNHNV, CDR2 YYDKDF (reference sequence). The CDR3 reads CATSGGTGFMRALFF. The CDR3 nucleotides are TGTGCCACCAGCGGCGGGACAGGGTTTATGCGGGCGCTGTTTTTT. Full variable domain (missing parts from reference TRBV15 and TRBJ2-2): DAMVIQNPRYQVTQFGKPVTLSCSQTLNHNVMYWYQQKSSQAPKLLFHYYDKDFNNEADTPDNFQSRRPNTSFCFLDIRSPGLGDTAMYLCATSGGTGFMRALFFGEGSRLTVL.

The chain joins TRBV5-4 to TRBJ2-1; the D is unclear. This CDR3 comprises 12 residues. CDR1 is SGHNT and CDR2 is YYREEE in the germline V gene (reference sequence). V shed 7 bases and J shed 0 bases, with 5 bases lying between them. The CDR3 spells CASGPSYNEQFF. DNA of the CDR3: TGTGCCAGCGGGCCCTCCTACAATGAGCAGTTCTTC.